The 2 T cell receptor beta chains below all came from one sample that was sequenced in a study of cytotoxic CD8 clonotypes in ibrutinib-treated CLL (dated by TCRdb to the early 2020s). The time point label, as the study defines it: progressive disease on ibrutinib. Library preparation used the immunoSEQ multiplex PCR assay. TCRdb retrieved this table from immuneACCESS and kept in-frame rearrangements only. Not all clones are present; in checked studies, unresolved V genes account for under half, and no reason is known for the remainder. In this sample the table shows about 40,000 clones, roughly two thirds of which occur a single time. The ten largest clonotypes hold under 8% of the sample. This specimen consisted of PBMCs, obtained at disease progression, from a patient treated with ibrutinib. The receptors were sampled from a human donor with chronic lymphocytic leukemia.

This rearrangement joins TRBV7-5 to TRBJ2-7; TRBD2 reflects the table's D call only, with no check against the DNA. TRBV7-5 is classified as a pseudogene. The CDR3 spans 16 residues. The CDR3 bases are TGTGCCAGCAGCCCCCTGACTAGCGGGTTCACCTACGAGCAGTACTTC. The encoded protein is CASSPLTSGFTYEQYF.

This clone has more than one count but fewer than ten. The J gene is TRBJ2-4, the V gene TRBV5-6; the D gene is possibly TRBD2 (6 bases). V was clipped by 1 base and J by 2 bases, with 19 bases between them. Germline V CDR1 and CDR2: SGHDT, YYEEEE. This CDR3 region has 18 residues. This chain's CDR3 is CASSLKYRQGGTKNIQYF. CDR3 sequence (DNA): TGTGCCAGCAGCTTGAAGTATAGGCAGGGAGGAACCAAAAACATTCAGTACTTC. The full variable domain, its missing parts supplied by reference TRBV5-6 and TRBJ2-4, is DAGVTQSPTHLIKTRGQQVTLRCSPKSGHDTVSWYQQALGQGPQFIFQYYEEEERQRGNFPDRFSGHQFPNYSSELNVNALLLGDSALYLCASSLKYRQGGTKNIQYFGAGTRLSVL.